This record concerns one TCR beta chain sequence. Original handling: Counts of nucleated cells, estimated from reference gene primer amplification, were obtained. Sequencing was performed with immunoSEQ multiplex PCR; in TCRdb, only in-frame clones are kept and a portion is missing. The V and J calls and clone size were taken over from that table, and D and trimming were inferred from the DNA. In the table there are over 120,000 clones, 80% to 90% of which are singletons. These data are taken from a study of blood T cell repertoires in COVID-19. Study details: PBMCs, B-cell-depleted T cells, or T cells provided the cDNA or gDNA that made up the material.

The sequencing sample was made of peripheral blood. The receptor was derived from a woman in her forties or fifties with acute or convalescent COVID-19.

DNA for the CDR3: TGTGCCAGCAGTGAATCCGGGACAGCCTATGGCTACACCTTC. Protein sequence: CASSESGTAYGYTF. The V gene is TRBV25-1, the J gene TRBJ1-2, with 7 nucleotides matching TRBD1. The V and J ends lost 1 base and 4 bases, in that order; junction bases with no gene match: 3. This CDR3 is built from 14 residues. Germline V CDR1 and CDR2: MGHDK, SYGVNS.